The 3 T cell receptor beta chains below were found in one sample sequenced in a study of blood T cell repertoires in COVID-19. Only in-frame clones appear in the TCRdb table, and some are missing; sequencing was by immunoSEQ multiplex PCR. The sample lists around 200,000 clones, around nine tenths occurring once. The sequenced sample consisted of peripheral blood. The receptors here all came from a man between 35 and 55 years old with active or convalescent COVID-19.

The chain is built from TRBV6-5 and TRBJ2-5, with no clear D. Deletions cut 10 bases from V and 7 bases from J, with 16 bases between. CDR3 length: 12 amino acids. Germline CDR1 MNHEY, CDR2 SVGAGI. The CDR3 spells CATHSDLGTQYF. The CDR3 region has the DNA TGTGCCACCCACTCCGACTTGGGGACCCAGTACTTC.

The V call is TRBV30, the J call TRBJ1-2; D is perhaps TRBD1 (5 bases). In germline, CDR1 is GTSNPN, CDR2 SVGIG (reference sequence). V was shortened by 1 base and J by 2 bases, with 11 bases between the two germline ends. The CDR3 spans 14 residues. DNA of the CDR3: TGTGCCTGGAGTGAGGGGCAGCCCAACTATGGCTACACCTTC. Translated: CAWSEGQPNYGYTF.

The V and J genes are TRBV24-1 and TRBJ1-2; D may be TRBD1 (5 bases). The CDR3 covers 15 residues. The germline V and J ends were trimmed by 5 bases and 1 base, with 13 bases remaining between them. Germline V CDR1 and CDR2: KGHDR, SFDVKD. DNA of the CDR3: TGTGCCACCAGTGTCGGTGGGGGGAATAACTATGGCTACACCTTC. Amino acids: CATSVGGGNNYGYTF.